This entry lists 31 T cell receptor beta chains sequenced from one sample in a study of T cells after yellow fever vaccination (dated by TCRdb to about 2019). Library construction relied on 5' RACE. The sequencing machine was an Illumina NovaSeq 6000. TCRdb passed the public sequencing reads through fastp at Q25 and MiXCR, retaining productive beta sequences. When rows share a CDR3 protein, they turn into one entry using the most common DNA and genes. This sample is represented by a few hundred thousand distinct CDR3 sequences; under 9% of them were singletons. About 3% of the sample lies in the top ten. The treatment or condition label here, explained by the study, means: live attenuated yellow fever vaccine strain. This sample comprised CD4+ T cells sorted from PBMCs, obtained 5 days after the yellow fever booster vaccination. The receptors were sampled from a man younger than 35 who received the YFV17D yellow fever vaccine.

The V call is TRBV10-3, the J call TRBJ2-5; 8 bases match TRBD2. The germline V gene encodes CDR1 ENHRY and CDR2 SYGVKD. V was clipped by 0 bases and J by 5 bases; unmatched bases: 8. The CDR3 is 16 residues long. The CDR3 protein is CAISESGRGGRETQYF. The CDR3 DNA reads TGTGCCATCAGTGAGTCGGGTCGGGGGGGCCGTGAGACCCAGTACTTC.

The chain couples TRBV6-5 to TRBJ2-2; the D is unclear. CDR3 length: 14 amino acids. V lost 6 bases, J lost 1 base, and 9 bases lay in between. CDR1 and CDR2 from the germline V gene are MNHEY and SVGAGI. CDR3 bases: TGTGCCAGCAGCTACACACGGAACACCGGGGAGCTGTTTTTT. Translation: CASSYTRNTGELFF.

The rearrangement joins TRBV6-1 to TRBJ2-1; the D is unclear. The germline gives CDR1 MNHNS, CDR2 SASEGT. CDR3 length: 12 residues. V was clipped by 2 bases and J by 4 bases, with 3 bases between them. CDR3 loop: CASSELYNEQFF. In DNA form, the CDR3 reads TGTGCCAGCAGTGAACTGTACAATGAGCAGTTCTTC.

The chain carries TRBV6-5 and TRBJ1-3; no firm D call. Looked up from germline, CDR1 is MNHEY and CDR2 is SVGAGI. The V end was cut by 5 bases, the J end by 0 bases, with 11 bases between. CDR3 length: 15 residues. The CDR3 spells CASSRASGSGNTIYF. The CDR3, as DNA: TGTGCCAGCAGTCGGGCGAGCGGCTCTGGAAACACCATATATTTT.

This clonotype came up a few times. This chain connects TRBV7-8 to TRBJ1-1, with D maybe TRBD1 (5 bases). Trimming left V 5 bases short and J 6 bases short, with 13 bases between. The CDR3 is 13 residues long. Per germline, CDR1 SGHVS and CDR2 FQNEAQ. The CDR3 DNA reads TGTGCCAGCAGCCCGAGTGGGGGGGCTGAAGCTTTCTTT. Amino acid sequence: CASSPSGGAEAFF.

This clonotype was seen a few times. The rearrangement uses TRBV20-1 and TRBJ2-1; D unclear. Germline V CDR1 and CDR2: DFQATT, SNEGSKA (reference sequence). The ends were cut back, 3 bases at V and 7 bases at J, with 4 bases in the middle. This CDR3 spans 10 amino acids. CDR3 protein: CSARRNEQFF. The DNA of the CDR3 is TGCAGTGCTAGGCGGAATGAGCAGTTCTTC.

The chain employs TRBV19 and TRBJ1-2; TRBD1 agrees at 12 bases. There are 14 residues in the CDR3. V shed 5 bases, J shed 6 bases, and the junction held 4 bases outside the gene matches. Germline lookup yields CDR1 LNHDA and CDR2 SQIVND (reference sequence). CDR3: CASSPGQGADGYTF. For the CDR3, the DNA is TGTGCCAGTAGTCCGGGACAGGGGGCGGATGGCTACACCTTC. The full variable domain, rest sourced from reference TRBV19 and TRBJ1-2, is DGGITQSPKYLFRKEGQNVTLSCEQNLNHDAMYWYRQDPGQGLRLIYYSQIVNDFQKGDIAEGYSVSREKKESFPLTVTSAQKNPTAFYLCASSPGQGADGYTFGSGTRLTVV.

The CDR3 reads CASSYSPARTGELFF. Written as DNA, the CDR3 is TGTGCCAGCAGTTACTCGCCGGCACGCACCGGGGAGCTGTTTTTT. The chain employs TRBV6-5 and TRBJ2-2; D not certain. Germline V gene data show CDR1 as MNHEY and CDR2 as SVGAGI. Trimming cost V 0 bases and J 4 bases, with 9 bases left between them. This CDR3 spans 15 amino acids.

This chain links TRBV5-4 with TRBJ1-1; D gene ambiguous. CDR3 length equals 14 residues. V was shortened by 1 base and J by 5 bases, with 12 bases between the two germline ends. Germline values: CDR1 SGHNT, CDR2 YYREEE (reference sequence). CDR3 in DNA: TGTGCCAGCAGCTTGCCCCTCCGAGGGACTGAAGCTTTCTTT. Translated: CASSLPLRGTEAFF.

This chain uses TRBV5-1 with TRBJ1-2, with D perhaps TRBD1 (5 bases). This CDR3 is built from 15 residues. Trimming removed 4 bases from V and 1 base from J, with 14 bases in between. Per germline, CDR1 SGHRS and CDR2 YFSETQ. CDR3 coding DNA: TGCGCCAGCAGCCCCTTTGGGACTGATAACTATGGCTACACCTTC. Its translation is CASSPFGTDNYGYTF.

The V gene is TRBV19, the J gene TRBJ2-5, with D possibly matching TRBD1 (6 bases). V lost 11 bases, J lost 5 bases, and 18 bases lay in between. The CDR3 loop spans 13 amino acids. CDR1 and CDR2 from the germline V gene are LNHDA and SQIVND (reference sequence). CDR3 sequence: CASVGAGGETQYF. CDR3 in DNA: TGTGCCTCAGTGGGGGCTGGGGGTGAGACCCAGTACTTC.

This clonotype was detected ten times or more. The chain couples TRBV7-3 to TRBJ2-1; 13 positions agree with TRBD2. CDR1 and CDR2 from the germline V gene are SGHTA and FQGTGA. V shed 5 bases and J 7 bases; nucleotides not matched to a gene: 5. The CDR3 contains 15 residues. The CDR3 DNA reads TGTGCCAGCAGCCCGGGACTAGCGGGGAGGAATGAGCAGTTCTTC. As protein: CASSPGLAGRNEQFF. Full variable domain (outside the CDR3, taken from reference TRBV7-3 and TRBJ2-1): GAGVSQTPSNKVTEKGKYVELRCDPISGHTALYWYRQSLGQGPEFLIYFQGTGAADDSGLPNDRFFAVRPEGSVSTLKIQRTERGDSAVYLCASSPGLAGRNEQFFGPGTRLTVL.

This clonotype was found many times. This rearrangement joins TRBV7-3 to TRBJ2-5, with a possible D match to TRBD1 (6 bases). Germline CDR1 reads SGHTA; CDR2 reads FQGTGA. This CDR3 comprises 16 residues. Trimming left V 1 base short and J 1 base short, with 13 bases between. The CDR3 spells CASSLNGGSFQETQYF. In DNA form, the CDR3 reads TGTGCCAGCAGCTTAAATGGGGGCAGCTTCCAAGAGACCCAGTACTTC. Drawing the rest from reference TRBV7-3 and TRBJ2-5, the complete variable domain is GAGVSQTPSNKVTEKGKYVELRCDPISGHTALYWYRQSLGQGPEFLIYFQGTGAADDSGLPNDRFFAVRPEGSVSTLKIQRTERGDSAVYLCASSLNGGSFQETQYFGPGTRLLVL.

There are many counts of this clonotype. This chain links TRBV7-6 with TRBJ2-3; D possibly corresponds to TRBD2 (6 bases). CDR1 SGHVS and CDR2 FNYEAQ come from the germline V gene. This CDR3 spans 13 amino acids. V gave up 3 bases and J gave up 4 bases, with 8 bases separating them. The chain's CDR3 is CASSFGGSDTQYF. Here the CDR3 DNA reads TGTGCCAGCAGCTTCGGGGGATCAGATACGCAGTATTTT.

V is TRBV6-2 or TRBV6-3 and J is TRBJ2-1; 7 bases are a match to TRBD2. The CDR3 is 15 amino acids. Germline V CDR1 and CDR2: MNHEY, SVGEGT. Losses at the gene ends were 6 bases for V and 2 bases for J; bases not matched to a gene: 7. The CDR3 region has the DNA TGTGCCAGCAGGATGGGAGGGGCGACCTACAATGAGCAGTTCTTC. Translated: CASRMGGATYNEQFF.

This clonotype was observed many times. The rearrangement uses TRBV5-1 and TRBJ1-1; D is uncertain. V was cut by 7 bases and J by 0 bases, with 16 bases left in between. Germline CDR1 and CDR2: SGHRS and YFSETQ. This CDR3 has 15 amino acids. CDR3 residues: CASRREGTMNTEAFF. The CDR3 bases are TGCGCCAGCCGGCGGGAGGGAACGATGAACACTGAAGCTTTCTTT.

The rearrangement uses TRBV19 and TRBJ1-4; TRBD1 is a possible D gene (5 bases). Germline values: CDR1 LNHDA, CDR2 SQIVND (reference sequence). The CDR3 extends over 15 amino acids. The ends were cut back, 8 bases at V and 7 bases at J, with 20 bases in the middle. For the CDR3, the DNA is TGTGCCAGTCGGGACCGATCGGGTTTTGGTGAAAAACTGTTTTTT. It is translated as CASRDRSGFGEKLFF. Filled out from reference TRBV19 and TRBJ1-4, the complete variable domain reads DGGITQSPKYLFRKEGQNVTLSCEQNLNHDAMYWYRQDPGQGLRLIYYSQIVNDFQKGDIAEGYSVSREKKESFPLTVTSAQKNPTAFYLCASRDRSGFGEKLFFGSGTQLSVL.

This clonotype showed up just a few times. The J gene is TRBJ1-6, the V gene TRBV21-1; the table's D gene call, TRBD1, was not cross checked with the DNA. TRBV21-1 is tagged as a pseudogene. The CDR3 sequence is 16 residues long. The CDR3 region has the DNA TGTGCCAGCCTTGTCCGGGACAGCTCCTATAATTCACCCCTCCACTTT. As protein: CASLVRDSSYNSPLHF.

This clonotype was seen more than once but under ten times. The chain has TRBV9 and TRBJ1-1; possibly TRBD1 for D (6 bases). Trimming cost V 4 bases and J 0 bases, with 16 bases left between them. The CDR3 has 16 residues. CDR1 and CDR2 from the germline V gene are SGDLS and YYNGEE. CDR3 in amino acids: CASSPLDSQMNTEAFF. The CDR3 DNA reads TGTGCCAGCAGCCCACTGGACAGTCAGATGAACACTGAAGCTTTCTTT. The variable domain in full, completed from reference TRBV9 and TRBJ1-1, reads DSGVTQTPKHLITATGQRVTLRCSPRSGDLSVYWYQQSLDQGLQFLIQYYNGEERAKGNILERFSAQQFPDLHSELNLSSLELGDSALYFCASSPLDSQMNTEAFFGQGTRLTVV.

This clonotype was detected many times. The chain uses TRBV20-1 and TRBJ1-1; the D is unclear. CDR1 is DFQATT and CDR2 is SNEGSKA in the germline V gene (reference sequence). The CDR3 length is 15 residues. Trimming left V 0 bases short and J 3 bases short, with 14 bases between. The CDR3 coding sequence is TGCAGTGCTAGAGACGCGCACGGGCGGGACACTGAAGCTTTCTTT. It translates to CSARDAHGRDTEAFF.

This clonotype was observed at least ten times. The V and J genes are TRBV12-3 or TRBV12-4 and TRBJ2-5, with D unresolved. The CDR3 sequence is 14 residues long. Trimming removed 2 bases from V and 1 base from J, with 8 bases in between. CDR3 coding DNA: TGTGCCAGCAGTTTAAGACGCCGCCAAGAGACCCAGTACTTC. Translation gives CASSLRRRQETQYF.

In its sample, this clonotype was seen a few times. The chain has TRBV20-1 and TRBJ1-2; a possible D gene is TRBD1 (6 bases). The CDR3 consists of 15 residues. From germline, CDR1 is DFQATT and CDR2 SNEGSKA (reference sequence). Trimming pared 3 bases from V and 7 bases from J, leaving 21 bases between. The CDR3 DNA reads as TGCAGTGCTAGTGGTTCAGCCCGGGGGGCTGGTGGCTACACCTTC. This sequence encodes CSASGSARGAGGYTF.

This clonotype was seen many times. The chain recombines TRBV20-1 with TRBJ2-1; TRBD1 or TRBD2 may be the D gene (6 bases each). The germline V and J ends were trimmed by 3 bases and 9 bases, with 18 bases remaining between them. This CDR3 is 14 amino acids long. Germline CDR1 reads DFQATT; CDR2 reads SNEGSKA (reference sequence). The CDR3 spells CSASRGLGGTEQFF. The CDR3 DNA reads TGCAGTGCTAGTCGGGGCCTAGGGGGGACTGAGCAGTTCTTC.

A few counts support this clonotype. The chain joins TRBV5-4 to TRBJ1-1; D uncertain. Trimming cost V 0 bases and J 1 base, with 7 bases left between them. There are 14 residues in the CDR3. CDR1 and CDR2 (germline): SGHNT, YYREEE (reference sequence). The chain's CDR3 is CASSLAGSNTEAFF. CDR3 DNA sequence: TGTGCCAGCAGCTTGGCTGGGTCGAACACTGAAGCTTTCTTT.

This clonotype was observed a few times. This CDR3 is CASSLEGRGYTF. The CDR3 nucleotides are TGCGCCAGCAGCTTGGAGGGACGTGGCTACACCTTC. The rearrangement uses TRBV5-1 and TRBJ1-2, with D possibly matching TRBD1 (5 bases). Between the trimmed V and J ends, which lost 0 bases and 7 bases, there was a span of 7 bases. In germline, CDR1 is SGHRS, CDR2 YFSETQ. The CDR3 is made up of 12 amino acids.

In this sample, this clonotype turned up many times. The chain couples TRBV12-3 or TRBV12-4 to TRBJ2-4, with no clear D. The CDR3 runs 16 residues. V lost 1 base and J 1 base, leaving 11 bases between the germline ends. The CDR3 DNA reads TGTGCCAGCAGTTTAGGGTCCTTCCTGGCCAAAAACATTCAGTACTTC. Protein: CASSLGSFLAKNIQYF.

This clonotype was detected many times. This chain uses TRBV18 with TRBJ1-1; 10 bases match TRBD1. Trimming removed 4 bases from V and 5 bases from J; junction bases left unmatched: 7. The germline gives CDR1 KGHSH, CDR2 LQKENI. The CDR3 length is 15 residues. The CDR3 nucleotides are TGTGCCAGCTCACGCTCCGGGACAGGGGAGACTGAAGCTTTCTTT. Its translation: CASSRSGTGETEAFF.

The table lists this clonotype with a few counts. The chain carries TRBV25-1 and TRBJ2-5; 9 positions match TRBD1. V trimming: 5 bases; J trimming: 2 bases; junction bases outside the gene matches: 6. Germline-derived CDR1 and CDR2 are MGHDK and SYGVNS. The CDR3 runs 15 residues. The CDR3 DNA reads as TGTGCCAGCAGTCAAGGGACAGGGAGGCAAGAGACCCAGTACTTC. It codes for CASSQGTGRQETQYF.

This chain links TRBV20-1 with TRBJ2-7; 7 nucleotides agree with TRBD1. Germline lookup yields CDR1 DFQATT and CDR2 SNEGSKA (reference sequence). This CDR3 region has 17 residues. V trimming: 4 bases; J trimming: 3 bases; junction bases outside the gene matches: 18. The chain's CDR3 is CSATAPNYRDSLYEQYF. DNA for the CDR3: TGCAGTGCTACGGCTCCCAATTACCGGGACAGTCTCTACGAGCAGTACTTC.

In its sample, this clonotype was seen a few times. One end of the junction fails to match germline, which may point to a read error. The rearrangement joins TRBV7-7 to TRBJ2-1; TRBD1 is a possible D gene (6 bases). Per germline, CDR1 SSHAT and CDR2 FNYEAQ (reference sequence). This CDR3 region has 15 residues. The CDR3 DNA reads as TGTGCTAGCAGCCAGGACAGTTCATCCTACAATGAGCAGTTCTTC. Protein: CASSQDSSSYNEQFF.

The chain employs TRBV7-2 and TRBJ1-2; D is uncertain. Trimming removed 0 bases from V and 3 bases from J, with 8 bases in between. Germline V gene data show CDR1 as SGHTA and CDR2 as FQGNSA. The CDR3 covers 14 residues. CDR3 loop: CASSLANTDYGYTF. In DNA form, the CDR3 reads TGTGCCAGCAGCTTAGCTAACACCGACTATGGCTACACCTTC.